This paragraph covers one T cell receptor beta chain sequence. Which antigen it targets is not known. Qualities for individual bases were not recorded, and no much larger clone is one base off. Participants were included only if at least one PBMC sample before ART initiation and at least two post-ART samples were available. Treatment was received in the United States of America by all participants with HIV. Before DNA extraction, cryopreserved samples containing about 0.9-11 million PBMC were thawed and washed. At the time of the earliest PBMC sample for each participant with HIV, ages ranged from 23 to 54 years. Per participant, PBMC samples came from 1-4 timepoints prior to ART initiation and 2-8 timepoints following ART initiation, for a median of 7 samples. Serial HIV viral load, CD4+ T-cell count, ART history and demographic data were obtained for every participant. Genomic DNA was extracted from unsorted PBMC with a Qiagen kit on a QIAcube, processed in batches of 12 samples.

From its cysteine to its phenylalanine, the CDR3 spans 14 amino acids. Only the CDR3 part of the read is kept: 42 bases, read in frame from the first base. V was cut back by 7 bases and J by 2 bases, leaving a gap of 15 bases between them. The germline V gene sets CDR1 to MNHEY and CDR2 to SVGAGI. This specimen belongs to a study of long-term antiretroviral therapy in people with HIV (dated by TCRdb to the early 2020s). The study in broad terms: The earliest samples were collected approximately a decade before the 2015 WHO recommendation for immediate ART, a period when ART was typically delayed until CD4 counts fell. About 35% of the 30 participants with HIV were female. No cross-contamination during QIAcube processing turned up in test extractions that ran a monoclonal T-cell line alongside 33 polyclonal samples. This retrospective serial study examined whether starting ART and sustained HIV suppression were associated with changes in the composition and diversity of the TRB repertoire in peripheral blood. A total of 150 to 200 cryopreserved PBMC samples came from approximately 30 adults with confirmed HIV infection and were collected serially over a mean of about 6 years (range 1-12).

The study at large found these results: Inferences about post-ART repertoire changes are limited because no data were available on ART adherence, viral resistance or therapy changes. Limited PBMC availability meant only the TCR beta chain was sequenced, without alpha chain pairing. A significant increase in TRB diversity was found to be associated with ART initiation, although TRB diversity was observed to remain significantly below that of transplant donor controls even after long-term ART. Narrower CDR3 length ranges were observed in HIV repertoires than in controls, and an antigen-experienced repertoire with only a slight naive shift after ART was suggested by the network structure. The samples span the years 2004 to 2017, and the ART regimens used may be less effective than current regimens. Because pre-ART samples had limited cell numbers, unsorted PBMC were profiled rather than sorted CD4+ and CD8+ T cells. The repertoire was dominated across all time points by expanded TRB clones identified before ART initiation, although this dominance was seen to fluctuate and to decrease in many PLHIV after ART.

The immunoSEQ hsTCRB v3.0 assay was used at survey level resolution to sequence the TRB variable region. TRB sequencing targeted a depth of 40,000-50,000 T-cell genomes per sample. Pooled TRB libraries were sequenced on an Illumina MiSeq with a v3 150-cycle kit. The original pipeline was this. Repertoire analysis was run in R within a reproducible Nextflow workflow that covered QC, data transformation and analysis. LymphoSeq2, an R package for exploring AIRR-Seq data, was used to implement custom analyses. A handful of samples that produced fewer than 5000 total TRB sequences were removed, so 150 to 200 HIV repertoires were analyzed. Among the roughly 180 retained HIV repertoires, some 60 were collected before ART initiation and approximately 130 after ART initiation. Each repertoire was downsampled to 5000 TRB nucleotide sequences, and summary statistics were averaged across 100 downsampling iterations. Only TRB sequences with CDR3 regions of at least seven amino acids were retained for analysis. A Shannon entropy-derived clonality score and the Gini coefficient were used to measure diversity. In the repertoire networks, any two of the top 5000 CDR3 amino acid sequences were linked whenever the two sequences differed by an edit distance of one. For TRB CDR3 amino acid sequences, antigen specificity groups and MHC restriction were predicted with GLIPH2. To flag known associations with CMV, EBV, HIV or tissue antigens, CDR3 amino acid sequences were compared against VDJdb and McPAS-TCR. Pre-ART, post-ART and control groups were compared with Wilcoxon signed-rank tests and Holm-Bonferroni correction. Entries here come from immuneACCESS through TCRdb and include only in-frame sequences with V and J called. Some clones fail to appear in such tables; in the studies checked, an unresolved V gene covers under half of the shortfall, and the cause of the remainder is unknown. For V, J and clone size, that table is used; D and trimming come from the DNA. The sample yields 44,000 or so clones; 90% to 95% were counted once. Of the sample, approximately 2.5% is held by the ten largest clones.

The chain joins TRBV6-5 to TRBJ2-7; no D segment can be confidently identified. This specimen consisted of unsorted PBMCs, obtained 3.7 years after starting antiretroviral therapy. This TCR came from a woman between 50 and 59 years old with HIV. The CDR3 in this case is CASTQAPLAYEQYF. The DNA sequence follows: TGTGCCAGCACCCAGGCTCCCCTAGCCTACGAGCAGTACTTC.